These T cell receptor beta chains were read from a single sample in a study of cytomegalovirus exposure and HLA in healthy donors. The method was immunoSEQ multiplex PCR; TCRdb's version includes in-frame clones alone and lacks a portion of them. The table has about 170,000 clones, about 80% seen once; the top ten hold about 1.9%. The specimen was PBMCs. These TCRs come from a woman in her 30s in good health and CMV-seropositive. Each CDR3 is given with its conserved first and last residue. The order of the fields is clone size, J gene, D gene, V gene, CDR3 protein, CDR3 DNA. A D gene is named only where the DNA matches it firmly. Rows may omit the clone size; those that give it use once, few, many or a size class.

>few|TRBJ2-7|NA|TRBV4-1
CASSRGGLTYEQYF
TGCGCCAGCAGCAGGGGGGGGTTAACCTACGAGCAGTACTTC
>once|TRBJ1-2|NA|TRBV6-5
CASSYGGQPYGYTF
TGTGCCAGCAGTTACGGCGGCCAGCCCTATGGCTACACCTTC
>NA|TRBJ1-4|NA|TRBV4-1
CASSQDANGLGIEKLFF
TGCGCCAGCAGCCAAGACGCCAACGGCCTAGGAATTGAAAAACTGTTTTTT
>NA|TRBJ1-2|NA|TRBV7-2
CASSQPQNYGYTF
TGTGCCAGCAGCCAACCCCAGAACTATGGCTACACCTTC
>NA|TRBJ2-6|TRBD1|TRBV4-2
CASSQAGTGGAGANVLTF
TGTGCCAGCAGCCAGGCCGGGACAGGGGGCGCTGGGGCCAACGTCCTGACTTTC
>NA|TRBJ1-5|TRBD1|TRBV6-1
CASRGQADQPQHF
TGTGCCAGCAGGGGACAGGCCGATCAGCCCCAGCATTTT
>NA|TRBJ1-4|TRBD1|TRBV18
CASSPSTGANEKLFF
TGTGCCAGCTCACCTTCGACAGGGGCTAATGAAAAACTGTTTTTT
>NA|TRBJ1-1|NA|TRBV11-2
CASSPSVGPGTEAFF
TGTGCCAGCAGCCCAAGCGTCGGCCCGGGCACTGAAGCTTTCTTT
>NA|TRBJ2-7|NA|TRBV25-1
CASSEYGPGFYEQYF
TGTGCCAGCAGTGAATATGGCCCAGGGTTCTACGAGCAGTACTTC
>NA|TRBJ1-2|TRBD1|TRBV28
CASSLSGRRQGASGYTF
TGTGCCAGCAGTTTGTCAGGGCGAAGACAGGGGGCGTCTGGCTACACCTTC
>NA|TRBJ2-1|TRBD2|TRBV19
CASKGSGNEQFF
TGTGCCAGTAAGGGTAGCGGGAATGAGCAGTTCTTC
>once|TRBJ1-2|TRBD1|TRBV4-1
CASSQGGGQGFSYGYTF
TGCGCCAGCAGCCAAGGAGGAGGACAGGGGTTTTCCTATGGCTACACCTTC
>NA|TRBJ2-5|NA|TRBV6-5
CASSQLPETQYF
TGTGCCAGCAGTCAACTACCCGAGACCCAGTACTTC
>NA|TRBJ1-5|NA|TRBV2
CASSGAGGGNQPQHF
TGTGCCAGCAGTGGGGCCGGAGGGGGCAATCAGCCCCAGCATTTT
>NA|TRBJ1-2|TRBD1|TRBV11-2
CASSPGQGNYGYTF
TGTGCCAGCAGCCCAGGACAGGGCAACTATGGCTACACCTTC
>once|TRBJ2-1|TRBD2|TRBV5-1
CASRKRGGLHNEQFF
TGCGCCAGCCGCAAGCGGGGGGGCCTCCACAATGAGCAGTTCTTC
>few|TRBJ1-6|TRBD1|TRBV2
CATTNRDRDSPLHF
TGTGCCACAACGAATCGGGACAGAGATTCACCCCTCCACTTT
>few|TRBJ1-2|TRBD1|TRBV27
CASSGDRGPNYGYTF
TGTGCCAGCAGTGGAGACAGGGGCCCTAACTATGGCTACACCTTC
>NA|TRBJ1-2|NA|TRBV5-6
CASSSRVGYGYTF
TGTGCCAGCAGCTCCAGGGTCGGGTATGGCTACACCTTC
>NA|TRBJ2-5|NA|TRBV6-6
CASSYGGGIIETQYF
TGTGCCAGCAGTTACGGGGGGGGCATAATAGAGACCCAGTACTTC
>NA|TRBJ1-1|NA|TRBV6-1
CASSEAPRGEAFF
TGTGCCAGCAGTGAAGCGCCTCGAGGGGAAGCTTTCTTT
>NA|TRBJ1-2|NA|TRBV7-2
CASSSRREGAGGYTF
TGTGCCAGCAGCTCCCGCCGGGAAGGGGCGGGGGGCTACACCTTC
>NA|TRBJ1-2|TRBD1|TRBV19
CASSFRGYGYTF
TGTGCCAGTAGCTTCAGGGGGTATGGCTACACCTTC
>once|TRBJ1-2|TRBD1|TRBV9
CASSVPGGTSGYTF
TGTGCCAGCAGCGTGCCAGGGGGGACTTCTGGCTACACCTTC
>NA|TRBJ1-1|TRBD1|TRBV4-1
CASSQSPGTAGSTEAFF
TGCGCCAGCAGCCAAAGCCCCGGGACAGCTGGGAGCACTGAAGCTTTCTTT
>NA|TRBJ1-1|TRBD1|TRBV5-4
CASSFSGTGVEAFF
TGTGCCAGCAGCTTTTCGGGGACAGGGGTTGAAGCTTTCTTT
>NA|TRBJ1-6|TRBD1|TRBV30
CAWSSRQGNSPLHF
TGTGCCTGGAGTTCAAGACAGGGAAATTCACCCCTCCACTTT
>NA|TRBJ1-2|TRBD1|TRBV6-6
CATSPDRVIGYTF
TGTGCCACCTCCCCGGACAGGGTGATCGGCTACACCTTC
>few|TRBJ1-2|NA|TRBV5-6
CASSLAPGYGYTF
TGTGCCAGCAGCTTGGCTCCGGGGTATGGCTACACCTTC